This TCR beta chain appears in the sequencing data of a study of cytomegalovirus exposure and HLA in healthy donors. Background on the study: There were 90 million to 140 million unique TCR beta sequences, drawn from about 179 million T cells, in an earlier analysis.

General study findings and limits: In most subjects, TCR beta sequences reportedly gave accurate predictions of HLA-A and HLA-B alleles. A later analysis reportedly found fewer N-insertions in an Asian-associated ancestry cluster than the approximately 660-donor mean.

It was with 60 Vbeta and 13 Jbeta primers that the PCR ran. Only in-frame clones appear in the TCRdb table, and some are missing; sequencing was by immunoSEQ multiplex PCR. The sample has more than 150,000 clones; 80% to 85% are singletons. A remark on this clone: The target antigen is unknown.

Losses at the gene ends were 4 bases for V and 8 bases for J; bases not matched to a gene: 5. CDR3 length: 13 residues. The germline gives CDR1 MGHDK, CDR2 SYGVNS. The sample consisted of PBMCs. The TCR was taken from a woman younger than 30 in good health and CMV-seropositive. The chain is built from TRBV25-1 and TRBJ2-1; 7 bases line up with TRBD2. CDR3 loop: CASSGDYADEQFF. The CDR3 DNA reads TGTGCCAGCAGTGGGGACTATGCGGATGAGCAGTTCTTC. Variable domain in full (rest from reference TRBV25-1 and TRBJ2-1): EADIYQTPRYLVIGTGKKITLECSQTMGHDKMYWYQQDPGMELHLIHYSYGVNSTEKGDLSSESTVSRIRTEHFPLTLESARPSHTSQYLCASSGDYADEQFFGPGTRLTVL.